These T cell receptor beta chains were read from a single sample in a study of TIL therapy for anti-PD-1-resistant metastatic lung cancer. Here immunoSEQ multiplex PCR was the method, and the copy in TCRdb shows in-frame clones only, minus some. Counted here are about 32,000 clones, 74% occurring once; the ten biggest clones make up about 3%. Sequenced here: blood, sampled at baseline. The receptors were sampled from a woman aged 25-85 years with non-small cell lung cancer. The CDR3 runs from the conserved cysteine through the conserved F or W.

cdr3_length j_call v_call cdr3_aa
15 TRBJ1-1 TRBV5-1 CASSHNPTGNTEAFF
16 TRBJ2-5 TRBV5-1 CASSLAGTGPQETQYF
17 TRBJ1-2 TRBV7-9 CASSSLRTFRGNYGYTF
10 TRBJ2-1 TRBV10-2 CASLGPEQFF
16 TRBJ2-1 TRBV6-5 CASSYPSSGSRNEQFF
13 TRBJ2-1 TRBV2 CASRTDRANEQFF
12 TRBJ1-4 TRBV30 CAGQGREEKLFF
16 TRBJ2-1 TRBV14 CASSQLAGGGIDEQFF
16 TRBJ2-7 TRBV7-6 CASSLILGGGTYEQYF
13 TRBJ2-1 TRBV27 CASSWGGSNEQFF
16 TRBJ2-2 TRBV7-6 CASSYRNRANTGELFF
14 TRBJ2-7 TRBV7-9 CASSLASTQGVQYF
17 TRBJ2-2 TRBV5-8 CASSLPGTGPKLGELFF
14 TRBJ2-1 TRBV29-1 CSGAPSGSYNEQFF
16 TRBJ2-3 TRBV19 CASSPTGARGTDTQYF
16 TRBJ2-2 TRBV5-1 CASSLGTSGTVGELFF
12 . TRBV29-1 CSARDRGAEQYF
15 TRBJ1-4 TRBV6-1 CASSELLGTNEKLFF
15 TRBJ2-1 TRBV2 CASSDLTSGNNEQFF
16 TRBJ2-7 TRBV6-4 CASSEPRWQGAYEQYF
12 TRBJ1-2 TRBV25-1 CASTSGKRGYTF
16 TRBJ2-7 TRBV28 CASSFELAVLSYEQYF
13 TRBJ2-3 TRBV10-1 CASSDYKEGTQYF
14 TRBJ2-7 TRBV19 CASTRTSGPYEQYF
14 TRBJ1-1 TRBV10-2 CASTKQGRNTEAFF
15 TRBJ2-1 TRBV28 CASSPWTSGNTEQFF
15 TRBJ2-5 TRBV7-2 CASSVNLIPGETQYF
12 TRBJ2-1 TRBV5-1 CASSLSLGEQFF
13 TRBJ1-2 TRBV5-1 CASSLDGGGGYTF
11 TRBJ2-7 TRBV30 CAYLQEYEQYF
14 TRBJ1-5 TRBV28 CASSSNRNNQPQHF
12 TRBJ1-2 TRBV5-1 CASSEGRSGYTF
17 TRBJ2-7 TRBV4-1 CASSQGRAGPSSYEQYF
15 TRBJ2-3 TRBV11-2 CASSTAGTSTDTQYF
12 TRBJ2-1 TRBV5-6 CASSLAQNEQFF
14 TRBJ1-2 TRBV6-1 CASQLDRTNYGYTF
15 TRBJ2-7 TRBV25-1 CASGHLWGETYEQYF
13 TRBJ2-3 TRBV7-6 CASSWGVADTQYF
15 TRBJ1-5 TRBV19 CARMDSMSSRQPQHF
13 TRBJ1-1 TRBV11-2 CASSSTPWTEAFF
17 TRBJ2-3 TRBV5-6 CASSLPGTGMGTDTQYF
17 TRBJ2-4 TRBV9 CASSPILAGGAKNIQYF
15 TRBJ2-6 TRBV4-1 CASSQGYSGANVLTF
13 TRBJ2-7 TRBV11-3 CASSFRSSGEQYF
15 TRBJ2-5 TRBV5-1 CASSLGLELQETQYF
18 TRBJ2-3 TRBV7-6 CASKEAGTSGRRGDTQYF
15 TRBJ2-1 TRBV5-1 CASSVTSGSEGEQFF
15 TRBJ2-7 TRBV30 CAWSPYRRGSYEQYF
13 TRBJ2-7 TRBV27 CASSSSVSYEQYF
16 TRBJ2-7 TRBV6-1 CASSERVGATDYEQYF
14 TRBJ1-2 TRBV30 CAWNSGGRSYGYTF
13 TRBJ2-3 TRBV9 CASSVAPTDTQYF
14 TRBJ2-2 TRBV2 CASSPIHLTGELFF
16 TRBJ2-3 TRBV18 CASSPPRAGSADTQYF
14 TRBJ2-3 TRBV29-1 CGSGTAVRADTQYF
16 TRBJ2-4 TRBV6-1 CASSEGTSGRGNIQYF
14 TRBJ1-5 TRBV27 CASSSPGGNQPQHF
19 TRBJ2-7 TRBV10-2 CASSDWSNRGLAGPYEQYF